The source of this TCR beta chain is a study of T-cell reconstitution after alpha-beta-depleted transplantation in children. The library targeted TCRbeta and was prepared with unique molecular identifiers. TCRdb independently ran MiXCR on the PCR reads; one entry per CDR3 protein. This table has under 850,000 distinct CDR3 sequences, about 12% appearing once. General study points: T-cell counts and diversity at one year following transplant were attributed mainly to newly produced T cells. Some patients' high day-60 TCRbeta diversity was traced to surviving recipient T cells and thymic progenitors.

From germline, CDR1 is DFQATT and CDR2 SNEGSKA (reference sequence). Trimming pared 3 bases from V and 0 bases from J, leaving 9 bases between. The CDR3 has 13 amino acids. This clonotype was recorded many times. The target antigen is unknown. The sample consisted of PBMCs, taken before TCRalphabeta/CD19-depleted stem cell transplant. The chain is built from TRBV20-1 and TRBJ2-7; unclear D gene. This clonotype was obtained from a girl aged 2-10 years with congenital amegakaryocytic thrombocytopenia, due to receive a stem cell transplant. The CDR3 loop is CSASGPSSYEQYF. CDR3 sequence (DNA): TGCAGTGCTAGCGGACCTAGCTCCTACGAGCAGTACTTC.